This is a list of T cell receptor beta chains from one sample in a study of CD8 T cells in Susac syndrome. TCRdb ran MiXCR on the immunoSEQ multiplex PCR reads and lists one entry per CDR3 protein. This sample has some 99,000 distinct CDR3 sequences; roughly 94% occur once, and the top ten carry around 0.33%. Sequenced material: CD4+ T cells from PBMCs. The receptors derive from a human donor with Susac syndrome. Each CDR3 is given with its conserved first and last residue. D genes are given only for firm matches.

d_gene: NA
j_gene: TRBJ2-7
v_gene: TRBV6-5
CDR3aa: CASSARGPYEQYF
CDR3nt: TGTGCCAGCAGTGCCCGCGGCCCCTACGAGCAGTACTTC

d_gene: TRBD1
j_gene: TRBJ2-7
v_gene: TRBV25-1
CDR3aa: CASSGQGYEQYF
CDR3nt: TGTGCCAGCAGCGGACAGGGGTACGAGCAGTACTTC

d_gene: NA
j_gene: TRBJ1-1
v_gene: TRBV20-1
CDR3aa: CSARDRQLNTEAFF
CDR3nt: TGCAGTGCTAGAGATAGGCAGCTGAACACTGAAGCTTTCTTT

d_gene: NA
j_gene: TRBJ2-1
v_gene: TRBV21-1
CDR3aa: CASSKEGLGEQFF
CDR3nt: TGTGCCAGCAGCAAAGAAGGACTGGGTGAGCAGTTCTTC

d_gene: NA
j_gene: TRBJ2-2
v_gene: TRBV9
CDR3aa: CASRPGLANTGELFF
CDR3nt: TGTGCCAGCAGGCCCGGGTTGGCGAACACCGGGGAGCTGTTTTTT

d_gene: TRBD1
j_gene: TRBJ2-7
v_gene: TRBV7-9
CDR3aa: CASSWAGGGDEQYF
CDR3nt: TGTGCCAGCAGCTGGGCAGGGGGCGGGGACGAGCAGTACTTC

d_gene: TRBD1
j_gene: TRBJ1-5
v_gene: TRBV6-2/TRBV6-3
CDR3aa: CASSSRTGKSQPQHF
CDR3nt: TGTGCCAGCAGCTCCCGGACAGGGAAGTCGCAGCCCCAGCATTTT

d_gene: NA
j_gene: TRBJ1-2
v_gene: TRBV5-1
CDR3aa: CASSLRPIGNYGYTF
CDR3nt: TGCGCCAGCAGCTTGAGGCCGATAGGGAACTATGGCTACACCTTC

d_gene: TRBD1
j_gene: TRBJ1-5
v_gene: TRBV15
CDR3aa: CATRRGRTGELPQHF
CDR3nt: TGTGCCACCAGAAGAGGGCGGACAGGGGAGCTCCCCCAGCATTTT

d_gene: NA
j_gene: TRBJ2-5
v_gene: TRBV20-1
CDR3aa: CSARGTGLSETQYF
CDR3nt: TGCAGTGCTAGAGGAACGGGCCTCAGCGAGACCCAGTACTTC

d_gene: NA
j_gene: TRBJ2-7
v_gene: TRBV12-3/TRBV12-4
CDR3aa: CASTSDRFSYEQYF
CDR3nt: TGTGCCAGCACCTCAGACAGATTCTCCTACGAGCAGTACTTC

d_gene: NA
j_gene: TRBJ2-7
v_gene: TRBV29-1
CDR3aa: CSVAGLGASYEQYF
CDR3nt: TGCAGCGTCGCCGGATTGGGCGCCTCCTACGAGCAGTACTTC

d_gene: NA
j_gene: TRBJ2-7
v_gene: TRBV20-1
CDR3aa: CSAERPLTPYEQYF
CDR3nt: TGCAGTGCTGAACGGCCTTTGACTCCCTACGAGCAGTACTTC

d_gene: NA
j_gene: TRBJ1-1
v_gene: TRBV12-3/TRBV12-4
CDR3aa: CASSFGIANTEAFF
CDR3nt: TGTGCCAGCAGTTTTGGAATAGCTAACACTGAAGCTTTCTTT

d_gene: TRBD1
j_gene: TRBJ1-2
v_gene: TRBV28
CDR3aa: CASSPGQVVYGYTF
CDR3nt: TGTGCCAGCAGCCCCGGACAGGTCGTCTATGGCTACACCTTC